These 24 T cell receptor beta chains were sequenced from one sample in a study of T cells after yellow fever vaccination. MiXCR, applied by TCRdb to the 5' RACE reads, yields one record per CDR3 protein. Here the sample spans tens of thousands of distinct CDR3 sequences, roughly 3.2% being singletons. Specimen: PBMCs, either bulk or a sorted T-cell subset (CD4+, CD8+, memory, or dextramer-sorted; not recorded which), collected approximately 47 days after the first yellow fever vaccination. These receptors originate from a man aged 18 to 29 who received the YFV17D yellow fever vaccine.

This clonotype came up many times. The chain recombines TRBV20-1 with TRBJ2-7; 9 bases agree with TRBD1. CDR1 is DFQATT, CDR2 SNEGSKA, per germline (reference sequence). The CDR3 length is 14 residues. The trim removed 3 bases at V and 3 bases at J, leaving 6 bases unmatched. CDR3 nucleotides: TGCAGTGCTAGCCCGGGGACAGGGAACTACGAGCAGTACTTC. Encoded protein: CSASPGTGNYEQYF.

This clonotype was detected ten times or more. The rearrangement uses TRBV5-1 and TRBJ2-2; 7 nucleotides match TRBD1. This CDR3 has 14 residues. Germline trimming cut 4 bases from V and 4 bases from J; bases unmatched to any gene: 4. Germline loops: CDR1 SGHRS, CDR2 YFSETQ. CDR3 DNA sequence: TGCGCCAGCAGCCCACAGGGGCCCACCGGGGAGCTGTTTTTT. This sequence encodes CASSPQGPTGELFF.

This clonotype was seen ten or more times. V and J are TRBV19 and TRBJ1-2; no reliable D call. V was clipped by 3 bases and J by 4 bases, with 15 bases between them. This CDR3 region has 15 residues. Looked up from germline, CDR1 is LNHDA and CDR2 is SQIVND (reference sequence). CDR3 amino acids: CASSIPGREGYGYTF. DNA of the CDR3: TGTGCCAGTAGTATTCCCGGGCGCGAGGGCTATGGCTACACCTTC. The variable domain in full, with the rest retrieved from reference TRBV19 and TRBJ1-2, is DGGITQSPKYLFRKEGQNVTLSCEQNLNHDAMYWYRQDPGQGLRLIYYSQIVNDFQKGDIAEGYSVSREKKESFPLTVTSAQKNPTAFYLCASSIPGREGYGYTFGSGTRLTVV.

This clonotype was recorded at least ten times. J is TRBJ2-1 and V is TRBV7-2; 11 nucleotides align to TRBD1. This CDR3 has 14 amino acids. Germline V gene data show CDR1 as SGHTA and CDR2 as FQGNSA. The ends lost 5 bases at V and 5 bases at J; junction bases unmatched: 2. Here the CDR3 reads CASSRDRGNNEQFF. In DNA form, the CDR3 reads TGTGCCAGCAGCCGGGACAGGGGGAACAATGAGCAGTTCTTC.

Ten or more counts support this clonotype. The rearrangement joins TRBV20-1 to TRBJ1-2; D is undetermined. V lost 0 bases and J 4 bases, leaving 6 bases between the germline ends. The CDR3 length is 12 residues. CDR1 DFQATT and CDR2 SNEGSKA come from the germline V gene (reference sequence). The CDR3, as DNA: TGCAGTGCTAGAGACGGGTCCTATGGCTACACCTTC. Translating it yields CSARDGSYGYTF.

This clonotype was seen many times. This chain connects TRBV21-1 to TRBJ2-7; the D call of TRBD1 is as the table states it, not checked on the DNA. TRBV21-1 is labeled a pseudogene. The CDR3 totals 15 residues. Here the CDR3 DNA reads TGTGCCAGCAGCAAAGCTGGACAGGGTAGGTTCGAGCAGTACGTC. Translated: CASSKAGQGRFEQYV.

In its sample, this clonotype was seen many times. The chain joins TRBV11-1 to TRBJ2-7; D is unresolved. Germline V gives CDR1 SGHAT, CDR2 FQDESV (reference sequence). The CDR3 is 13 amino acids. Trimming stripped 1 base from V and 3 bases from J, with 7 bases between. This CDR3 reads CASSLDTHYEQYV. In DNA, the CDR3 is TGTGCCAGCAGCTTAGACACCCACTACGAGCAGTACGTC.

This clonotype was counted many times. The chain is built from TRBV20-1 and TRBJ2-1, with D possibly being TRBD1 or TRBD2 (5 bases each). Germline loops: CDR1 DFQATT, CDR2 SNEGSKA (reference sequence). V was trimmed by 5 bases and J by 4 bases, leaving 15 bases between them. This CDR3 spans 14 amino acids. The CDR3 DNA sequence: TGCAGTGCTCGGAGATTCGGGGCTTACAATGAGCAGTTCTTC. This sequence encodes CSARRFGAYNEQFF.

Many counts were recorded for this clonotype. J is TRBJ2-3 and V is TRBV18, with TRBD2 identical over 7 bases. Germline V gene data show CDR1 as KGHSH and CDR2 as LQKENI. This CDR3 comprises 16 residues. The V gene end was trimmed by 3 bases and the J gene end by 2 bases; junction bases not matched to a gene: 8. CDR3 protein: CASSPPMGGVTDTQYF. The CDR3 bases are TGTGCCAGCTCACCTCCTATGGGGGGGGTCACAGATACGCAGTATTTT.

This clonotype was found many times. The chain links TRBV21-1 to TRBJ2-7; the table names TRBD1, a call not compared with the DNA. TRBV21-1 constitutes a pseudogene. The CDR3 runs to 15 residues. CDR3 sequence (DNA): TGTGCCAGCAGCATAACGCGGGGGGGGGTCTACGAGCAGTACGTC. Protein product: CASSITRGGVYEQYV.

This clonotype has a count of ten or more. The chain links TRBV20-1 to TRBJ1-1; no reliable D call. The ends were cut back, 1 base at V and 5 bases at J, with 14 bases in the middle. The length of the CDR3 is 14 residues. Germline-derived CDR1 and CDR2 are DFQATT and SNEGSKA (reference sequence). The CDR3 loop reads CSARGGPEETEAFF. For the CDR3, the DNA is TGCAGTGCTAGAGGAGGGCCTGAGGAGACTGAAGCTTTCTTT.

The table lists this clonotype with many counts. The V gene is TRBV7-9, the J gene TRBJ1-1, with D unresolved. Germline CDR1 is SEHNR and CDR2 is FQNEAQ (reference sequence). The CDR3 contains 13 residues. V dropped 1 base and J dropped 1 base, with 4 bases sitting between them. The CDR3 protein is CASSLVENTEAFF. The CDR3 nucleotides read TGTGCCAGCAGCTTAGTGGAGAACACTGAAGCTTTCTTT.

This clonotype was seen repeatedly, ten times or more. This chain links TRBV3-1 with TRBJ2-3; D gene ambiguous. The CDR3 contains 15 residues. Germline lookup yields CDR1 LGHDT and CDR2 YNNKEL (reference sequence). Trimming shortened V by 0 bases and J by 1 base, and 8 bases separated the two germline ends. CDR3 nucleotides: TGTGCCAGCAGCCAAGAGAACACGGGCACAGATACGCAGTATTTT. Its protein product is CASSQENTGTDTQYF.

This clonotype appeared many times. This sequence joins TRBV5-1 and TRBJ2-5; 8 positions agree with TRBD1. The CDR3 spans 15 residues. Germline V gene sequence: CDR1 SGHRS, CDR2 YFSETQ. The V segment lost 3 bases and the J segment 5 bases; nucleotides outside the gene matches: 9. The chain's CDR3 is CASSSQGALVETQYF. CDR3 DNA: TGCGCCAGCAGCTCGCAGGGGGCGCTGGTTGAGACCCAGTACTTC. The variable domain in full, with the rest retrieved from reference TRBV5-1 and TRBJ2-5, is KAGVTQTPRYLIKTRGQQVTLSCSPISGHRSVSWYQQTPGQGLQFLFEYFSETQRNKGNFPGRFSGRQFSNSRSEMNVSTLELGDSALYLCASSSQGALVETQYFGPGTRLLVL.

As concerns this clonotype: A single base separates this from a much larger clone, so it may be a read error. The genes are TRBV7-9 and TRBJ1-1; possibly TRBD1 for D (5 bases). The germline V gene has CDR1 SEHNR and CDR2 FQNEAQ (reference sequence). This CDR3 is built from 12 residues. DNA of the CDR3: TGTGCCATAAGAGGGGAGGGGACTGAAGTTTTCTTT. Residues: CAIRGEGTEVFF.

This clonotype has at least ten counts. This chain uses TRBV10-3 with TRBJ2-3; D is possibly TRBD1 or TRBD2 (5 bases each). Trimming shortened V by 4 bases and J by 4 bases, and 15 bases separated the two germline ends. Germline V lookup: CDR1 ENHRY, CDR2 SYGVKD. This CDR3 is 15 amino acids long. The CDR3 nucleotides read TGTGCCATCAGTGTAGTGGGACCGAGGGCAGATACGCAGTATTTT. Translating it yields CAISVVGPRADTQYF.

Many counts were recorded for this clonotype. The rearrangement joins TRBV7-2 to TRBJ2-7; 7 bases are shared with TRBD1. The CDR3 extends over 14 amino acids. Per the germline V gene, CDR1 is SGHTA and CDR2 is FQGNSA. Trimming took 5 bases from V and 2 from J; bases not matched to a gene: 6. The CDR3 loop reads CASSPQTGPYEQYV. The DNA for the CDR3 is TGTGCCAGCAGCCCTCAGACAGGGCCCTACGAGCAGTACGTC.

This clonotype was recorded many times. The chain carries TRBV11-2 and TRBJ2-3, with 11 bases lining up with TRBD2. The CDR3 contains 16 residues. The trim removed 5 bases at V and 6 bases at J, leaving 10 bases unmatched. The germline gives CDR1 SGHAT, CDR2 FQNNGV. The CDR3 DNA sequence: TGTGCCAGCAGCACCAGATATAGCGGGGGGGCGGATACGCAGTATTTT. Its protein is CASSTRYSGGADTQYF.

The sample holds many counts of this clonotype. This chain uses TRBV18 with TRBJ2-1; D is undetermined. Germline CDR1 is KGHSH and CDR2 is LQKENI. V was shortened by 4 bases and J by 0 bases, with 7 bases between the two germline ends. This CDR3 has 14 residues. The CDR3 loop is CASSRVSSYNEQFF. CDR3 in DNA: TGTGCCAGCTCACGTGTGAGCTCCTACAATGAGCAGTTCTTC.

This clonotype occurred many times. The gene calls are TRBV20-1 and TRBJ2-2, with 10 positions matching TRBD1. Germline loops: CDR1 DFQATT, CDR2 SNEGSKA (reference sequence). The CDR3 sequence is 14 residues long. V lost 3 bases, J lost 4 bases, and 2 bases stayed unmatched. The CDR3 reads CSARDRGGTGELFF. In nucleotides, the CDR3 is TGCAGTGCTAGGGACAGGGGGGGCACCGGGGAGCTGTTTTTT.

This clonotype occurred many times. This chain uses TRBV20-1 with TRBJ2-7; 7 bases align to TRBD1. CDR3 length equals 14 residues. CDR1 is DFQATT, CDR2 SNEGSKA, per germline (reference sequence). Losses at the gene ends were 3 bases for V and 6 bases for J; bases not matched to a gene: 11. The CDR3 is CSASRDSGKIEQYF. Written as DNA, the CDR3 is TGCAGTGCTAGCCGGGACAGCGGTAAAATCGAGCAGTACTTC.

This clonotype was recorded at least ten times. V usage is TRBV20-1 and J usage is TRBJ2-2, with no clear D. Germline values: CDR1 DFQATT, CDR2 SNEGSKA (reference sequence). V was cut by 6 bases and J by 4 bases, with 12 bases left in between. This CDR3 region has 13 residues. For the CDR3, the DNA is TGCAGTGCCCCCCCACCGTCCACCGGGGAGCTGTTTTTT. Residues: CSAPPPSTGELFF.

This clonotype was detected ten times or more. J is TRBJ2-1 and V is TRBV4-3; TRBD2 aligns across 9 bases. Unmatched junction bases numbered 16, after V lost 0 bases and J lost 7 bases. Germline CDR1 LGHNA, CDR2 YSLEER. The CDR3 totals 19 residues. In nucleotides, the CDR3 is TGCGCCAGCAGCCAAGAGCACCCGTTTGGCGGGGGGGCGGGGAATGAGCAGTTCTTC. Its protein is CASSQEHPFGGGAGNEQFF.

This clonotype occurred many times. The J gene is TRBJ1-5, the V gene TRBV5-6, with a weak D call TRBD1 (6 bases). Germline CDR1 reads SGHDT; CDR2 reads YYEEEE. CDR3 length: 13 residues. Trimming removed 2 bases at V and 4 bases at J, with 7 bases between. In nucleotides, the CDR3 is TGTGCCAGCAGCTTACAGGGAAATCAGCCCCAGCATTTT. This codes for CASSLQGNQPQHF. The entire variable domain, with the rest obtained from reference TRBV5-6 and TRBJ1-5, is as follows: DAGVTQSPTHLIKTRGQQVTLRCSPKSGHDTVSWYQQALGQGPQFIFQYYEEEERQRGNFPDRFSGHQFPNYSSELNVNALLLGDSALYLCASSLQGNQPQHFGDGTRLSIL.